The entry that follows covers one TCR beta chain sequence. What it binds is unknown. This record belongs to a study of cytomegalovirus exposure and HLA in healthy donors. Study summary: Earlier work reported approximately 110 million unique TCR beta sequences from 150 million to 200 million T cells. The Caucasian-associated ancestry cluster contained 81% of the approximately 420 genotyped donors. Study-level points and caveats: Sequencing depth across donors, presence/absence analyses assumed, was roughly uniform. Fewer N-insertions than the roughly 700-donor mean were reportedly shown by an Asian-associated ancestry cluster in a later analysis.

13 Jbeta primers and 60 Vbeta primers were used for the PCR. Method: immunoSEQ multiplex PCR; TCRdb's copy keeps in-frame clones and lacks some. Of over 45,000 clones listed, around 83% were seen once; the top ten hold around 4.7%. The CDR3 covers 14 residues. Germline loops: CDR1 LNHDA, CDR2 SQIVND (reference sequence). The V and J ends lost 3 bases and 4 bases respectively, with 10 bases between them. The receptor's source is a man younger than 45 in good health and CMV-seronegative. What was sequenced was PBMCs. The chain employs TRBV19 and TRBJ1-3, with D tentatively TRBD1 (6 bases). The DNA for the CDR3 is TGTGCCAGTAGTATCCCAGGGGACGGAAACACCATATATTTT. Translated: CASSIPGDGNTIYF. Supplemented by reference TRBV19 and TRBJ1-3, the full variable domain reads DGGITQSPKYLFRKEGQNVTLSCEQNLNHDAMYWYRQDPGQGLRLIYYSQIVNDFQKGDIAEGYSVSREKKESFPLTVTSAQKNPTAFYLCASSIPGDGNTIYFGEGSWLTVV.